This T cell receptor (beta chain) was found in a study of blood T cell repertoires in COVID-19. The protocol was immunoSEQ multiplex PCR, while the TCRdb copy is restricted to in-frame clones and leaves out a portion. Counted here are roughly 49,000 clones, 89% occurring once; the ten biggest clones make up over 4%. The CDR3 spans 11 residues. The germline V gene has CDR1 DFQATT and CDR2 SNEGSKA (reference sequence). V gave up 0 bases and J gave up 14 bases, with 11 bases separating them. The sequence was obtained from a man in his 60s with active COVID-19. The sequenced sample was peripheral blood. The rearrangement joins TRBV20-1 to TRBJ2-1; D may be TRBD2 (6 bases). CDR3 residues: CSARDGRREFF. CDR3 DNA sequence: TGCAGTGCTAGAGATGGCCGGAGGGAGTTCTTC.